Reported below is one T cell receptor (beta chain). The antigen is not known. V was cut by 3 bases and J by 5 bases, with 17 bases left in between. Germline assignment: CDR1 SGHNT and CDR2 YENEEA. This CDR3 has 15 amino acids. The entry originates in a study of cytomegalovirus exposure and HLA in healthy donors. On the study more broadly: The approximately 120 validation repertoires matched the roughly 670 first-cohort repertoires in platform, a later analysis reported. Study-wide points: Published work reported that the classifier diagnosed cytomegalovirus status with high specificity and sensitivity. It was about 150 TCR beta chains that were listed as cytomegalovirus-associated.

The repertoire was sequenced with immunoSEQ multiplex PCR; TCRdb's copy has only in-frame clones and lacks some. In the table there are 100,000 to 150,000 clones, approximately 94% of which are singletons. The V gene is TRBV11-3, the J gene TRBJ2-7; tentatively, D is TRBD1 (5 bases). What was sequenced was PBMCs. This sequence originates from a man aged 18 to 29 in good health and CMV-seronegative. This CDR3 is CASSLTAGITHEQYF. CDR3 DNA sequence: TGTGCCAGCAGCTTGACGGCAGGGATAACCCACGAGCAGTACTTC.